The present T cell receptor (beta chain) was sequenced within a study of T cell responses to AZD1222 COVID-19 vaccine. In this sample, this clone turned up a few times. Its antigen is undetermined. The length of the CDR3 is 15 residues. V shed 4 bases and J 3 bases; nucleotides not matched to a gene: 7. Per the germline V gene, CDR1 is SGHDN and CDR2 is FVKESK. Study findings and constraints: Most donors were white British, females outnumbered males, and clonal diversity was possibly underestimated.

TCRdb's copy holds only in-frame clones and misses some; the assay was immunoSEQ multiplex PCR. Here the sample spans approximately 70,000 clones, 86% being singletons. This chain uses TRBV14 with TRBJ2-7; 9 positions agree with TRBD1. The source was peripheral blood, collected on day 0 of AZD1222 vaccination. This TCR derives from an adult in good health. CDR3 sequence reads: CASSRWGTGNYEQYF. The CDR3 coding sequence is TGTGCCAGCAGCCGATGGGGGACAGGGAACTACGAGCAGTACTTC.